Listed below are T cell receptor beta chains from one sample, sequenced in a study of cytomegalovirus exposure and HLA in healthy donors. Produced via immunoSEQ multiplex PCR; TCRdb's table is partial and in-frame only. Here the sample spans around 150,000 clones, around 83% being singletons. The sample was PBMCs. These TCRs come from a male donor in good health and CMV-seropositive. CDR3s include the opening cysteine and the closing phenylalanine or tryptophan. D genes are given only for firm matches. The size of a clone is reported for some rows only, either as once, few or many, or as a class for expanded clones.

j_call: TRBJ2-2; clone_size: NA; v_call: TRBV6-5; d_call: NA; cdr3_nt: TGTGCCAGCAGTTACCGTCGGACACCAAGAACCGGGGAGCTGTTTTTT; cdr3_aa: CASSYRRTPRTGELFF
j_call: TRBJ2-5; clone_size: once; v_call: TRBV5-4; d_call: NA; cdr3_nt: TGTGCCAGCAGCCAAGTCGGCGCTATTTTCGCTTCCAGGGAGACCCAGTACTTC; cdr3_aa: CASSQVGAIFASRETQYF
j_call: TRBJ1-5; clone_size: once; v_call: TRBV7-2; d_call: NA; cdr3_nt: TGTGCCAGCAGCATGAGACGGGATCAGCCCCAGCATTTT; cdr3_aa: CASSMRRDQPQHF
j_call: TRBJ1-1; clone_size: NA; v_call: TRBV7-9; d_call: TRBD1; cdr3_nt: TGTGCCAGCAGCTTGGGTGGGACAGGGGCCCCGGGAAGTGCTTTCTTT; cdr3_aa: CASSLGGTGAPGSAFF
j_call: TRBJ2-4; clone_size: NA; v_call: TRBV28; d_call: NA; cdr3_nt: TGTGCCAGCAGTTTACAGGGCCGCAAAAACATTCAGTACTTC; cdr3_aa: CASSLQGRKNIQYF
j_call: TRBJ2-1; clone_size: NA; v_call: TRBV6-1; d_call: TRBD2; cdr3_nt: TGTGCCACCCTACTAGCGGGAGTAATGCATGAGCAGTTCTTC; cdr3_aa: CATLLAGVMHEQFF
j_call: TRBJ1-2; clone_size: NA; v_call: TRBV5-1; d_call: TRBD1; cdr3_nt: TGCGCCAGCAGCCTGGAGGGGACAGGGTATGGCTACACCTTC; cdr3_aa: CASSLEGTGYGYTF
j_call: TRBJ2-3; clone_size: NA; v_call: TRBV18; d_call: NA; cdr3_nt: TGTGCCAGCTCACCTGGACAAGGGGGCACAGATACGCAGTATTTT; cdr3_aa: CASSPGQGGTDTQYF
j_call: TRBJ1-3; clone_size: NA; v_call: TRBV30; d_call: TRBD1; cdr3_nt: TGTGCCTGGACCTCAGGGGGACTGCACTCTGGAAACACCATATATTTT; cdr3_aa: CAWTSGGLHSGNTIYF
j_call: TRBJ2-7; clone_size: NA; v_call: TRBV27; d_call: NA; cdr3_nt: TGTGCCAGCAGTTTATCAAGAGGGTTTGACGAGCAGTACTTC; cdr3_aa: CASSLSRGFDEQYF